This TCR beta chain was identified in a study of shared clonotypes between healthy human individuals. The V and J ends lost 6 bases and 2 bases respectively, with 8 bases between them. Per germline, CDR1 MNHEY and CDR2 SMNVEV (reference sequence). This CDR3 comprises 12 residues. TCRdb keeps only in-frame clones here, not all; method: immunoSEQ multiplex PCR. The data contain some 700,000 clones, 90% of them singletons. The rearrangement uses TRBV27 and TRBJ2-7; TRBD1 is a possible D gene (5 bases). This TCR came from a man aged 18 to 30 in good health. Some clones in this sample may be carry-over from other donors' samples. The sample consisted of memory CD8+ T cells from PBMCs. Indicated subset: CD45RO+ cells pooled with CCR7-negative TemRA cells. CDR3: CASSKGPYEQYF. Written as DNA, the CDR3 is TGTGCCAGCAGCAAGGGGCCCTACGAGCAGTACTTC.